This TCR beta chain derives from a study of identifying expanded T cells in peripheral blood. Sequenced by immunoSEQ multiplex PCR; TCRdb stores in-frame clones only, minus some. This table has around 100,000 clones, about 90% appearing once. The TCR originated in a person between 18 and 69 years old in good health. Sequenced material: blood.

CDR3 in amino acids: CAWGRGGDQPQHF. The CDR3 nucleotides are TGTGCCTGGGGACGGGGCGGGGATCAGCCCCAGCATTTT. The chain combines TRBV30 with TRBJ1-5; tentative D call: TRBD1 (5 bases). There are 13 residues in the CDR3. V gave up 5 bases and J gave up 5 bases, with 13 bases separating them. Germline assignment: CDR1 GTSNPN and CDR2 SVGIG (reference sequence).